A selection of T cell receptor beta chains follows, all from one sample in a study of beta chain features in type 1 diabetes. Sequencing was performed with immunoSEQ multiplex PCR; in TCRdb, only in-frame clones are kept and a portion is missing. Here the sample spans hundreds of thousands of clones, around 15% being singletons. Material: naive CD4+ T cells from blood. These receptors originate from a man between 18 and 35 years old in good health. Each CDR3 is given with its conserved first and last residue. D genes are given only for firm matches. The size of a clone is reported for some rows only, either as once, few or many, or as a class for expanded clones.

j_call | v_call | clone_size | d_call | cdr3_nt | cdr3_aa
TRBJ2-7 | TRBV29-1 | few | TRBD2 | TGCAGCGTTCGAAAAGGACTAGCGGATTACGAGCAGTACTTC | CSVRKGLADYEQYF
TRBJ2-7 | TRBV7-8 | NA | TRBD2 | TGTGCCAGCAGCCCTAACCGTCTAGCGGGAGGGCCCTACGAGCAGTACTTC | CASSPNRLAGGPYEQYF
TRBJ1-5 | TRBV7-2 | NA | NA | TGTGCCAGCAGCAAAGATAGCAATCAGCCCCAGCATTTT | CASSKDSNQPQHF
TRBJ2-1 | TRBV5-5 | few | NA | TGTGCCAGCTGCTCCTCGGGGATCTACAATGAGCAGTTCTTC | CASCSSGIYNEQFF
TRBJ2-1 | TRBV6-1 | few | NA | TGTGCCAGCAGTGAAGGGCAGGGGACCATCTCGGTTTTCAATGAGCAGTTCTTC | CASSEGQGTISVFNEQFF
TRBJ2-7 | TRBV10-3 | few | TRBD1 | TGTGCCACCCAGGGACAGGGGCACGAGCAGTACTTC | CATQGQGHEQYF
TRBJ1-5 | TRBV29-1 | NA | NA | TGCAGTTCGGGACCGCTCCGGGGTCGGCCCCAGCATTTT | CSSGPLRGRPQHF
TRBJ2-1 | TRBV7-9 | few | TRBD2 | TGTGCCAGCAGCCGGACTAGCGGGAGTGCGAATGAGCAGTTCTTC | CASSRTSGSANEQFF
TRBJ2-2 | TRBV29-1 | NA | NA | TGCAGCGTTGTAGGGGGGTCCGGGGAGCTGTTTTTT | CSVVGGSGELFF
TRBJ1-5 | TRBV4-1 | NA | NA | TGCGCCAGCAGCTTCCGCTATCAGACAGGCGGACATAGCAATCAGCCCCAGCATTTT | CASSFRYQTGGHSNQPQHF
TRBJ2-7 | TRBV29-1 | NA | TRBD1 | TGCAGCGTTGCGGGGACAGGTCGGACCTACGAGCAGTACTTC | CSVAGTGRTYEQYF
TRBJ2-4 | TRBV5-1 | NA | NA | TGCGCCAGCAGCTTGGGGGACACCCAAAACATTCAGTACTTC | CASSLGDTQNIQYF
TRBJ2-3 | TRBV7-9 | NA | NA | TGTGCCAGCAGCTCGTCACGGGCAGATACGCAGTATTTT | CASSSSRADTQYF
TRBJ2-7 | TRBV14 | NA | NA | TGTGCCAGCCGCAGAGGGCAGGGGTCCTACGAGCAGTACTTC | CASRRGQGSYEQYF
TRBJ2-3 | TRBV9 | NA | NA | TGTGCCAGCAGCGTAGAGCTCCTAGCGAACACAGATACGCAGTATTTT | CASSVELLANTDTQYF
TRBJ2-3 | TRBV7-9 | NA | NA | TGTGCCAGCAGTAGGTCCCCCTCGGATACGCAGTATTTT | CASSRSPSDTQYF
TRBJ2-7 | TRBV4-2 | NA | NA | TGTGCCAGCAGGTCCAGTCGACACTACGAGCAGTACTTC | CASRSSRHYEQYF
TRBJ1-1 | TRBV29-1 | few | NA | TGCAGCGTTGAGGGCCAGGCGCCTGGTTCCACTGAAGCTTTCTTT | CSVEGQAPGSTEAFF
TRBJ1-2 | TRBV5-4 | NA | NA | TGTGCCAGCAGCCACAGCTATGGCTACACCTTC | CASSHSYGYTF
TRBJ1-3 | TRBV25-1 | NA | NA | TGTGCCAGCAGCCGTTCCTCTGGAAACACCATATATTTT | CASSRSSGNTIYF
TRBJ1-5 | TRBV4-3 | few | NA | TGCGCCAGCAGCCCCGACGGGCAGGGCAGACAGCCCCAGCATTTT | CASSPDGQGRQPQHF
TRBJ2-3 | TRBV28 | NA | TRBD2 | TGTGCCAGCAGCTACCAGGGACTAGCGGGGGCCAACCTGGGGGATACGCAGTATTTT | CASSYQGLAGANLGDTQYF
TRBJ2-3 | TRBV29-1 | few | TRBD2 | TGCAGCGCCCGGACTAGCGGCACAGATACGCAGTATTTT | CSARTSGTDTQYF
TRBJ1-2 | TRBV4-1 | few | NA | TGCGCCAGCAGCCAAGTTCCCTCTCGTCGGAGGAACTATGGCTACACCTTC | CASSQVPSRRRNYGYTF
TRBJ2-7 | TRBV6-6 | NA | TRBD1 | TGTGCCAGCAGCTCAGGGACAGGTTCGCGTGAGCAGTACTTC | CASSSGTGSREQYF
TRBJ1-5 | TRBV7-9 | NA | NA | TGTGCCAGCAGCCGATCCGGTCCTGGCAATCAGCCCCAGCATTTT | CASSRSGPGNQPQHF
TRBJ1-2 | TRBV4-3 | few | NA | TGCGCCAGCAGCCAAGCTACAGGGTCGAACTATGGCTACACCTTC | CASSQATGSNYGYTF
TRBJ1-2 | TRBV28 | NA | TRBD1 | TGTGCCAGCAGCGGGACAGGGGGCGAAGGCTACACCTTC | CASSGTGGEGYTF
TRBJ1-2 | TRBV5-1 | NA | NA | TGCGCCAGCAGCTTAGATTCGCTCGGGCCCTATGGCTACACCTTC | CASSLDSLGPYGYTF
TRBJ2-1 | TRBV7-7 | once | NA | TGTGCCAGCAGCTTAGCTAGCGGACCCTACAATGAGCAGTTCTTC | CASSLASGPYNEQFF
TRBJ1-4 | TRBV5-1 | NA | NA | TGCGCCAGCAGCTTGGGTCGTCCAGGGATAACTAATGAAAAACTGTTTTTT | CASSLGRPGITNEKLFF
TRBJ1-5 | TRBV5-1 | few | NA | TGCGCCAGCAGCTTGGACGGCGGGCCCAATCAGCCCCAGCATTTT | CASSLDGGPNQPQHF
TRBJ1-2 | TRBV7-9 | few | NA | TGTGCCAGCAGTCGGTCAGCTGATGGCTACACCTTC | CASSRSADGYTF
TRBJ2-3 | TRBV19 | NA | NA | TGTGCCAGTAGTATAGAAGGCAGGGGAGATACGCAGTATTTT | CASSIEGRGDTQYF
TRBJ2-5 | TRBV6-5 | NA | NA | TGTGCCAGCAGTTACGACTCGATCCAAGAGACCCAGTACTTC | CASSYDSIQETQYF
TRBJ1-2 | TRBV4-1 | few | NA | TGCGCCAGCAGGCAGGTGGGGGACTATGGCTACACCTTC | CASRQVGDYGYTF
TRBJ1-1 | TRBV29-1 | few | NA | TGCAGCGTTGAAACCTACCGGGCCAGCGCTCCGGGCACTGAAGCTTTCTTT | CSVETYRASAPGTEAFF
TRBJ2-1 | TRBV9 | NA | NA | TGTGCCAGCAGCGTTTCGGCCCGCTCCTACAATGAGCAGTTCTTC | CASSVSARSYNEQFF
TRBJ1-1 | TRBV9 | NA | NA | TGTGCCAGCAGCGCGACACAGAACACTGAAGCTTTCTTT | CASSATQNTEAFF
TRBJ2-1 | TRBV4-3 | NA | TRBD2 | TGCGCCAGCAGCACATCGGGAGGCGAGTACAATGAGCAGTTCTTC | CASSTSGGEYNEQFF
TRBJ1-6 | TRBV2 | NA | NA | TGTGCCAGCACGGGGGTTCTAGATTCACCCCTCCACTTT | CASTGVLDSPLHF
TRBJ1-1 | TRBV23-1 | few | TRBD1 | TGCGCCAGCAGCCCAGGGGGGGGCAACACTGAAGCTTTCTTT | CASSPGGGNTEAFF